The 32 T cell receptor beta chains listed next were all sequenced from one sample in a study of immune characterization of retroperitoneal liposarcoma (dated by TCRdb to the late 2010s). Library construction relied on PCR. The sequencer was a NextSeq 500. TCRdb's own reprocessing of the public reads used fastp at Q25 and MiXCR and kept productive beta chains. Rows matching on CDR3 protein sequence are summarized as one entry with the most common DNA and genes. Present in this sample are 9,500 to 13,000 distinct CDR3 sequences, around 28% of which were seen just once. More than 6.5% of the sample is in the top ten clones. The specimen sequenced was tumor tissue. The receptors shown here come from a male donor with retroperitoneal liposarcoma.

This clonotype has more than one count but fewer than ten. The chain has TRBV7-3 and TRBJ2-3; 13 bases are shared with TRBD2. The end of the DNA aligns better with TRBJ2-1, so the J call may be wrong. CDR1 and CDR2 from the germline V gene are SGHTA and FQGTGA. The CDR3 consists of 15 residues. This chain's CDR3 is CASSSKGTSGEEQFF. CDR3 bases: TGTGCCAGCAGCTCCAAGGGGACTAGCGGGGAAGAGCAGTTCTTC.

The CDR3 bases are TGTGCCAGCAGTTTATCTGCCGGGAGCTTGGAGACCCAGTACTTC. This encodes CASSLSAGSLETQYF. V is TRBV27 and J is TRBJ2-1; maybe TRBD2 (6 bases). The DNA matches TRBJ2-5 better at its end, which makes the J call doubtful. The CDR3 is made up of 15 amino acids. Germline V CDR1 and CDR2: MNHEY, SMNVEV (reference sequence).

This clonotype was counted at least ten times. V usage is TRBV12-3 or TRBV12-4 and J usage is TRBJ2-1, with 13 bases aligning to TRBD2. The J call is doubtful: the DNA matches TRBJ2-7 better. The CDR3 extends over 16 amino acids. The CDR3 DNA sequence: TGTGCCAGCAGTCCGCTACTAGCGGGAGGGGCCTACGAGCAGTACTTC. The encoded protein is CASSPLLAGGAYEQYF.

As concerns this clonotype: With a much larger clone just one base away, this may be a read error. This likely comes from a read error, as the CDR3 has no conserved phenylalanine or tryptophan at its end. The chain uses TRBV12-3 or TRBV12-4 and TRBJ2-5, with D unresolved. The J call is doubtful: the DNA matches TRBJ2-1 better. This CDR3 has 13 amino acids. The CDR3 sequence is CASTSSSQETQFS. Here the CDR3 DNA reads TGTGCCAGCACCTCCTCCTCTCAAGAGACCCAGTTCTCC.

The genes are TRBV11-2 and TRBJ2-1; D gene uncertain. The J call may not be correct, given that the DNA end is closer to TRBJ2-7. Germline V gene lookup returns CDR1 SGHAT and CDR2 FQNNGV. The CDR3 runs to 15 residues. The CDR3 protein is CASSLVGVSFAEQYF. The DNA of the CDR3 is TGTGCCAGCAGCTTAGTTGGGGTTTCGTTTGCCGAGCAGTACTTC.

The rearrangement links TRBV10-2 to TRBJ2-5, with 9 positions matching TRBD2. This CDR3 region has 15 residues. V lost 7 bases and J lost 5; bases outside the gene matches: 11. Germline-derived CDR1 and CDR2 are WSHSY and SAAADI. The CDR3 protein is CASNPGTSKVETQYF. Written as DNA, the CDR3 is TGCGCCAGCAACCCCGGGACTAGCAAGGTGGAGACCCAGTACTTC.

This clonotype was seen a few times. This CDR3 is CASTIGGSGVRETQYF. The DNA for the CDR3 is TGTGCCAGCACCATCGGGGGGTCCGGGGTCCGGGAGACCCAGTACTTC. This sequence joins TRBV12-3 or TRBV12-4 and TRBJ2-5; TRBD2 agrees at 7 bases. The CDR3 has 16 residues. V gave up 7 bases and J gave up 5 bases; unmatched junction bases: 16.

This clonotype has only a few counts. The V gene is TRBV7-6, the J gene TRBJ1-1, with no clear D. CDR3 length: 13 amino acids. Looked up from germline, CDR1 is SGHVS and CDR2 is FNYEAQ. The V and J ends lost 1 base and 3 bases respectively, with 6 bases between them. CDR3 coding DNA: TGTGCCAGCAGCTTAGGGGTTGACACTGAAGCTTTCTTT. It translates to CASSLGVDTEAFF.

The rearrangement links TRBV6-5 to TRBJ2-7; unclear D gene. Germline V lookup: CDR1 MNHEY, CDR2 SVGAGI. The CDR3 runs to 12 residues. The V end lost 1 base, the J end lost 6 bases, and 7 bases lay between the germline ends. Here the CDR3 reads CASSYFSSEQYF. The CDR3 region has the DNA TGTGCCAGCAGTTACTTTTCATCCGAGCAGTACTTC.

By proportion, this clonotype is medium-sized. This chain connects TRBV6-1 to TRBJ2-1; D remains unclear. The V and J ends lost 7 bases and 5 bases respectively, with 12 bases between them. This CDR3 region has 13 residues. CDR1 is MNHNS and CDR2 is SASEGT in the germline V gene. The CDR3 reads CASTERKNNEQFF. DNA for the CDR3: TGTGCCAGCACCGAACGAAAGAACAATGAGCAGTTCTTC.

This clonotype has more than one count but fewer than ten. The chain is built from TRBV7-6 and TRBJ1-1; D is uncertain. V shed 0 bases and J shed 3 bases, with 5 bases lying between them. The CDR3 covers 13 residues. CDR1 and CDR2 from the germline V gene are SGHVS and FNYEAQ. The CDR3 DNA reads TGTGCCAGCAGCTTAGCAGCGTACACTGAAGCTTTCTTT. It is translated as CASSLAAYTEAFF.

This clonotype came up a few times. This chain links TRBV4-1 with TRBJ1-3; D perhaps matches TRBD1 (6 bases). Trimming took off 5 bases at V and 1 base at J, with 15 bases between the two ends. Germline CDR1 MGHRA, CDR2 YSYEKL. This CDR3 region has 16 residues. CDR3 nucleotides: TGCGCCAGCAGCACGGGGGGGCGAATGTCTGGAAACACCATATATTTT. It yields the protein CASSTGGRMSGNTIYF.

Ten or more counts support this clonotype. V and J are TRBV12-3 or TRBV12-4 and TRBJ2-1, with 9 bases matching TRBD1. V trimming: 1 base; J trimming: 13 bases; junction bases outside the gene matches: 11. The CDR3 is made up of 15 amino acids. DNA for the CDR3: TGTGCCAGCAGTTTAGGTGGACAGGGGACCGAGACCCAGTTCTTC. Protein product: CASSLGGQGTETQFF.

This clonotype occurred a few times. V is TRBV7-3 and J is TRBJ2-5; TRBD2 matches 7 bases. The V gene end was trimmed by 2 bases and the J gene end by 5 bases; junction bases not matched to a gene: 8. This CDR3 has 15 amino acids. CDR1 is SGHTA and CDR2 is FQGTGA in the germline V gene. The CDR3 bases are TGTGCCAGCAGCTTATCTAGCGGAGGGGATGAGACCCAGTACTTC. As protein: CASSLSSGGDETQYF.

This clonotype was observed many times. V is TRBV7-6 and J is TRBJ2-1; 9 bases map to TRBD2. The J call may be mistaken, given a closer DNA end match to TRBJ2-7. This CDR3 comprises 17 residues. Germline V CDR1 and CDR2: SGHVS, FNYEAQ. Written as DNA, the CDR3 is TGTGCCAGCAGCTTAGGGTGGACTAGCGATTCCTACAATGAGCAGTACTTC. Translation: CASSLGWTSDSYNEQYF.

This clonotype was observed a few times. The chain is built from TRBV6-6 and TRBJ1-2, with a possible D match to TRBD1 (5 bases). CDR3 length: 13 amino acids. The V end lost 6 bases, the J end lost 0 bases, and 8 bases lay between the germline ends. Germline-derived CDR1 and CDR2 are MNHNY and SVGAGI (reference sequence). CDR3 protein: CASSPTANYGYTF. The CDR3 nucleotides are TGTGCCAGCAGCCCGACAGCTAACTATGGCTACACCTTC.

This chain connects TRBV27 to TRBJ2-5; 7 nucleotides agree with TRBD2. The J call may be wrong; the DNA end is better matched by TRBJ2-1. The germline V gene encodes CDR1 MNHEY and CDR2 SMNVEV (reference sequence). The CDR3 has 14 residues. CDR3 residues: CASIPSSGAKAQFF. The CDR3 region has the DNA TGTGCCAGCATACCCTCCAGCGGGGCCAAGGCGCAGTTCTTC.

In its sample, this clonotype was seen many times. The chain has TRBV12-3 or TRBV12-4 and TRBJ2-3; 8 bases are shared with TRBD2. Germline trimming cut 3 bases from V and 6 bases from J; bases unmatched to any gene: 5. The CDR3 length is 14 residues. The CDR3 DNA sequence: TGTGCCAGCAGTTTTAGCGGGGAGGGGGATACGCAGTATTTT. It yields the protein CASSFSGEGDTQYF.

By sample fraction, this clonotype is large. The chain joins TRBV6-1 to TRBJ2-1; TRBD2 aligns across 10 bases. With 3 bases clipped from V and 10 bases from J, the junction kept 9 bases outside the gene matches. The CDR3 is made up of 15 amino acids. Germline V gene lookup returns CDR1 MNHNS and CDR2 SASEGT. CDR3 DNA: TGTGCCAGCAGTGAGGGACTAGCGATTCTTCCGGAGCAGTTCTTC. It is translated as CASSEGLAILPEQFF.

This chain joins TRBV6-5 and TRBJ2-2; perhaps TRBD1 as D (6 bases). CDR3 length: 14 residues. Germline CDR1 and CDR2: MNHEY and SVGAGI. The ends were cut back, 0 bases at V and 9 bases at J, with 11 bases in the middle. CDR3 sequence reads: CASSYSRTVRELFF. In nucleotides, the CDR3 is TGTGCCAGCAGTTACTCGCGGACAGTAAGGGAGCTGTTTTTT.

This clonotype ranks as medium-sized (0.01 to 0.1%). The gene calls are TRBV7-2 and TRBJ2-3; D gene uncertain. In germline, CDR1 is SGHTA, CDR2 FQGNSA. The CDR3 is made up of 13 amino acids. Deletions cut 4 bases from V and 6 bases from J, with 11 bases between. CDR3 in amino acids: CASSSAVMDTQYF. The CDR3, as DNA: TGTGCCAGCAGCTCCGCAGTTATGGATACGCAGTATTTT.

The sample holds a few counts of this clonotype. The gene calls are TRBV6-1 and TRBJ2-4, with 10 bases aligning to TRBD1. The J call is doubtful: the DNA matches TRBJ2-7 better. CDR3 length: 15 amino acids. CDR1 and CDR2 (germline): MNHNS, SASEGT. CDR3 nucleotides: TGTGCCAGCACTCGGGGTGGGACAGGGGTTTACGAGCAGTACTTC. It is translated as CASTRGGTGVYEQYF.

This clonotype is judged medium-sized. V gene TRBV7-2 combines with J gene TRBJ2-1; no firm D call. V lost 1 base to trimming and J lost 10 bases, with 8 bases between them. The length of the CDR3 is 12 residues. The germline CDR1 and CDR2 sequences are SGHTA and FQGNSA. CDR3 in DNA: TGTGCCAGCAGCTTAGGATATTACGAGCAGTTCTTC. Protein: CASSLGYYEQFF.

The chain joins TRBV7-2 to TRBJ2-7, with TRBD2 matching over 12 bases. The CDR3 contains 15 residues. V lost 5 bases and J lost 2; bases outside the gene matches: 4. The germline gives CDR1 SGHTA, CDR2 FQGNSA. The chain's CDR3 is CASSPGLAGPYEQYF. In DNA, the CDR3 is TGTGCCAGCAGCCCCGGACTAGCGGGACCCTACGAGCAGTACTTC.

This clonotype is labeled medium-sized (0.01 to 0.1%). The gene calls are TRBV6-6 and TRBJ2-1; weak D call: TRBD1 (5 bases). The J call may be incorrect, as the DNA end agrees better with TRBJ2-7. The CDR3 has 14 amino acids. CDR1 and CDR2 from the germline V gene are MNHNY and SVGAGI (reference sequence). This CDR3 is CASSYRGQSYEQYF. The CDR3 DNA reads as TGTGCCAGCAGTTACAGGGGCCAGTCCTACGAGCAGTACTTC.

CDR3 region: CATSPTTLRDGYTF. The CDR3 bases are TGCGCCACCTCACCCACTACGTTGAGGGATGGCTACACCTTC. This sequence joins TRBV10-2 and TRBJ1-2; D uncertain. The CDR3 is 14 residues long. Germline-derived CDR1 and CDR2 are WSHSY and SAAADI. V lost 10 bases and J lost 6, with 21 bases in between.

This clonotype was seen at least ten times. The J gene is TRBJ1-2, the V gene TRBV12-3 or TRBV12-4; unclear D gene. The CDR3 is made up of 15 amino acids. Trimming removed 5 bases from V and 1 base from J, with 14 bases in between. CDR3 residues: CASSRDGFGNYGYTF. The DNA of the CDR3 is TGTGCCAGCAGTCGAGACGGATTCGGTAACTATGGCTACACCTTC.

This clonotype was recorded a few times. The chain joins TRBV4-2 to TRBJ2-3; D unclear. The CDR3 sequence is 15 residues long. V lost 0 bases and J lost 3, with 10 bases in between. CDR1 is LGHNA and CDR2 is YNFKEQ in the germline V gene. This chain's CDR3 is CASSQDFRITDTQYF. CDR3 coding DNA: TGTGCCAGCAGCCAAGACTTCAGGATTACAGATACGCAGTATTTT.

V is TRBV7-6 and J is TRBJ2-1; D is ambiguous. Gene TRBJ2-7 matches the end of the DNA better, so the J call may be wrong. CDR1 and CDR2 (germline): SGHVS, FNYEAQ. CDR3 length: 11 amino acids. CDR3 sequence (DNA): TGTGCCAGCAGCATGGGGAATGAGCAGTACTTC. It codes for CASSMGNEQYF.

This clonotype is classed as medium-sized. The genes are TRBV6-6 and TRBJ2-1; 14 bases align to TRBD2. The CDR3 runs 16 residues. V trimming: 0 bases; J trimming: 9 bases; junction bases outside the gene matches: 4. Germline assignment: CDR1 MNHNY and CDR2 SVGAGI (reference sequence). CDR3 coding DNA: TGTGCCAGCAGTTACTCGATTGGACTAGCGGGAGGTGAGCAGTTCTTC. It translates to CASSYSIGLAGGEQFF.

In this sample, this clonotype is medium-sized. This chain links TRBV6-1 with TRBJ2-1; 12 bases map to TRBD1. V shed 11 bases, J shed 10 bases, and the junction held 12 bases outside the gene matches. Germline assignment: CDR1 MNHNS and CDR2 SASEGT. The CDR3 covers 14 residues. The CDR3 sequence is CASLGTGGGYEQFF. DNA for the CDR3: TGTGCCTCGCTCGGGACAGGGGGCGGGTACGAGCAGTTCTTC.

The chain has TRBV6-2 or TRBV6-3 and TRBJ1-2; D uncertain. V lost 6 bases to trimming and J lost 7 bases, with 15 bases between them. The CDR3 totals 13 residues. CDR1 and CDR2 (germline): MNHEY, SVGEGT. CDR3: CASSNQVASGYTF. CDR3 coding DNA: TGTGCCAGCAGCAATCAGGTGGCCTCTGGCTACACCTTC.